This TCR beta chain was documented in a study of cytomegalovirus exposure and HLA in healthy donors. This CDR3 contains 16 residues. V shed 0 bases, J shed 0 bases, and the junction held 3 bases outside the gene matches. Looked up from germline, CDR1 is SGHRS and CDR2 is YFSETQ. The primer mix had 60 Vbeta and 13 Jbeta primers. Assay used: immunoSEQ multiplex PCR; TCRdb lists only in-frame clones, some missing. The repertoire holds some 130,000 clones, roughly 82% seen once, with 4.2% in the top ten. Broader study findings: Earlier findings revealed that most TCR beta V segments proved productive either about 87% or about 30% of the time.

As concerns this clone: The antigen is unknown.

The sample was PBMCs. The source of this sequence is a male donor in good health and CMV-seropositive. The chain couples TRBV5-1 to TRBJ2-7; 10 nucleotides match TRBD2. The CDR3 DNA reads as TGCGCCAGCAGCTTGGCCCCTAGCGGGGGCTCCTACGAGCAGTACTTC. This sequence encodes CASSLAPSGGSYEQYF.